The 9 T cell receptor beta chains in this list originate from one sample, sequenced in a study of blood T cell repertoires in COVID-19. Generated by immunoSEQ multiplex PCR, the TCRdb table keeps only in-frame clones and is missing some. The data show about 210,000 clones, with 65% to 85% seen just once and around 13% held by the top ten. The source material was peripheral blood. The receptors were gathered from a human donor in a cohort sampled during active COVID-19.

The genes are TRBV6-5 and TRBJ2-1; 9 bases match TRBD1. The germline gives CDR1 MNHEY, CDR2 SVGAGI. With 2 bases clipped from V and 5 bases from J, the junction kept 7 bases outside the gene matches. The CDR3 totals 16 residues. This CDR3 reads CASSYNRGPSDNEQFF. The CDR3 DNA reads TGTGCCAGCAGTTACAACAGGGGGCCGTCCGACAATGAGCAGTTCTTC.

The chain links TRBV6-5 to TRBJ2-7; 7 bases agree with TRBD1. After removal of 4 bases from V and 3 bases from J, the junction contained 9 bases not matched to a gene. There are 15 residues in the CDR3. CDR1 is MNHEY, CDR2 SVGAGI, per germline. The CDR3 is CASSSTTGTVYEQYF. CDR3 nucleotide sequence: TGTGCCAGCAGTTCCACAACCGGGACAGTCTACGAGCAGTACTTC.

The CDR3 loop reads CASSPDPLMNTEAFF. The CDR3 coding sequence is TGTGCCAGCAGCCCAGACCCCCTTATGAACACTGAAGCTTTCTTT. This chain connects TRBV3-1 (or the pseudogene TRBV3-2) to TRBJ1-1; D uncertain. V was shortened by 4 bases and J by 0 bases, with 12 bases between the two germline ends. There are 15 residues in the CDR3. Germline V lookup: CDR1 LGHDT, CDR2 YNNKEL (reference sequence).

The chain joins TRBV29-1 to TRBJ1-1; 7 nucleotides line up with TRBD1. CDR3 length: 14 amino acids. J gave up 2 bases and V 7 bases, and 10 bases lay outside the gene matches. Per germline, CDR1 SQVTM and CDR2 ANQGSEA. DNA of the CDR3: TGCAGCGCTATGACCGGGACAGCCAACACTGAAGCTTTCTTT. Encoded protein: CSAMTGTANTEAFF.

The genes are TRBV20-1 and TRBJ2-4; D uncertain. The germline V and J ends were trimmed by 3 bases and 5 bases, with 20 bases remaining between them. CDR1 and CDR2 (germline): DFQATT, SNEGSKA (reference sequence). The CDR3 contains 16 residues. The CDR3 is CSASPYTRSSQNIQYF. CDR3 DNA sequence: TGCAGTGCTAGTCCATATACCAGGTCCTCTCAAAACATTCAGTACTTC.

The chain carries TRBV19 and TRBJ2-4; 11 nucleotides agree with TRBD1. The CDR3 spans 14 residues. CDR1 and CDR2 (germline): LNHDA, SQIVND (reference sequence). V was pared by 4 bases and J by 6 bases, with 2 bases of the junction left unmatched. For the CDR3, the DNA is TGTGCCAGTAGTAAGGGACAGGGGGGAAACATTCAGTACTTC. This sequence encodes CASSKGQGGNIQYF.

The V gene is TRBV10-3, the J gene TRBJ1-4; 10 bases are a match to TRBD1. Trimming removed 7 bases from V and 7 bases from J; junction bases left unmatched: 12. The CDR3 contains 16 residues. Per germline, CDR1 ENHRY and CDR2 SYGVKD. The CDR3 region is CAITQGTGAPGEKLFF. The CDR3 DNA reads TGTGCCATCACCCAAGGGACAGGGGCGCCCGGTGAAAAACTGTTTTTT.

This clone was seen a single time. The chain combines TRBV11-2 with TRBJ2-3, with TRBD2 matching over 15 bases. V was clipped by 3 bases and J by 6 bases; unmatched bases: 7. Germline CDR1 SGHAT, CDR2 FQNNGV. The CDR3 length is 17 residues. CDR3 amino acids: CASSLGLAGGGYDTQYF. CDR3 DNA sequence: TGTGCCAGCAGCTTGGGACTAGCGGGAGGAGGTTACGATACGCAGTATTTT.

V and J are TRBV19 and TRBJ2-7, with D possibly matching TRBD1 (5 bases). From germline, CDR1 is LNHDA and CDR2 SQIVND (reference sequence). The V and J ends lost 6 bases and 3 bases respectively, with 12 bases between them. The CDR3 spans 13 residues. The CDR3 DNA follows: TGTGCCAGTAGCGCCGTTAGGGGCTACGAGCAGTACTTC. This codes for CASSAVRGYEQYF.